A single sample gave rise to the 5 T cell receptor beta chains below, sequenced in a study of T cell responses to AZD1222 COVID-19 vaccine. Profiled with immunoSEQ multiplex PCR; TCRdb holds only in-frame clones, not every one. In the table there are approximately 46,000 clones, about 87% of which are singletons. The source material was peripheral blood, sampled 28 days after the second AZD1222 dose. Receptor source: an adult who received the AZD1222 COVID-19 vaccine.

The DNA of the CDR3 is TGTGCCAGCAGTGACCCCGGGACCTACAATGAGCAGTTCTTC. Translating gives CASSDPGTYNEQFF. The chain joins TRBV2 to TRBJ2-1, with D possibly matching TRBD2 (5 bases). The germline V gene encodes CDR1 SNHLY and CDR2 FYNNEI. V lost 3 bases, J lost 2 bases, and 8 bases lay in between. This CDR3 region has 14 residues.

The genes are TRBV15 and TRBJ1-6; weak D call: TRBD1 (5 bases). This CDR3 is 16 amino acids long. V gave up 0 bases and J gave up 7 bases, with 13 bases separating them. CDR1 and CDR2 from the germline V gene are LNHNV and YYDKDF (reference sequence). The CDR3 DNA reads TGTGCCACCAGCAGAGATCAGGGTGGGTTAAATTCACCCCTCCACTTT. It translates to CATSRDQGGLNSPLHF.

This sequence joins TRBV27 and TRBJ1-5; D not resolved. The length of the CDR3 is 15 residues. V lost 2 bases and J lost 0, with 8 bases in between. Germline V CDR1 and CDR2: MNHEY, SMNVEV (reference sequence). The CDR3 protein is CASSLNGNSNQPQHF. The CDR3 nucleotides are TGTGCCAGCAGTTTAAACGGAAATAGCAATCAGCCCCAGCATTTT.

The V gene is TRBV10-3, the J gene TRBJ2-1; TRBD2 aligns across 8 bases. Germline CDR1 and CDR2: ENHRY and SYGVKD. J lost 14 bases, V lost 0 bases, and 12 bases had no gene match. There are 15 residues in the CDR3. The CDR3: CAISESGAGEGKKFF. CDR3 nucleotide sequence: TGTGCCATCAGTGAGTCAGGAGCGGGAGAAGGGAAAAAGTTCTTC.

The chain combines TRBV30 with TRBJ2-1; no definite D call. Trimming removed 0 bases at V and 3 bases at J, with 6 bases between. The CDR3 loop spans 13 amino acids. In germline, CDR1 is GTSNPN, CDR2 SVGIG (reference sequence). CDR3 sequence (DNA): TGTGCCTGGAGTGTAGACCTCTACAATGAGCAGTTCTTC. This encodes CAWSVDLYNEQFF.